This T cell receptor beta chain was captured by sequencing in a study of T cell responses to AZD1222 COVID-19 vaccine (TCRdb year 2021). For the study in its entirety: Because spike-specific TCR depth and breadth did not differ between the two schedules, AZD1222 recipients who got a second dose at roughly 4 weeks were pooled with those who got a second dose at roughly 12 weeks. A total of about 230 trial participants underwent TCR sequencing, of whom some 210 received two doses of AZD1222 and about 26 received two doses of the MenACWY control vaccine. Trial participants were enrolled into age subgroups of 18-55, 56-69 and 70-plus years, which contained 148, 28 and 57 TCR-sequenced participants, respectively.

The CDR3 regions of human TCRbeta chains were subjected to immunosequencing. The authors' pipeline ran thus. TCRs in the repertoires were matched against a reference library of SARS-CoV-2-specific TCRs that had been generated with the MIRA antigen-specificity platform. Breadth was defined as the fraction of unique TCRs that were SARS-CoV-2-associated. Depth was defined as the fraction of total T cells that were SARS-CoV-2-associated. Using the MIRA data, each spike-specific TCR was mapped to the spike region that the TCR reacts to and placed in a CD4 or CD8 class. Log10-transformed breadth and depth values were compared by one-way ANOVA with Sidak's multiple comparisons tests. The clones in this table, taken by TCRdb from immuneACCESS, are in-frame only. Not every clone is retained; where verified, under half of the shortfall comes from an unresolved V gene, and the cause of the rest is unknown. Clonal size and the V and J genes are those of that table, whereas D and trimming came from the DNA. The sample includes around 140,000 clones, with 70% to 90% observed a single time. The ten biggest clones cover about 5% of the sample.

The junction shows trimming of 2 bases on V and 3 bases on J, plus 10 bases between the germline ends. From a lookup of the germline V gene, CDR1 and CDR2 are SGHTA and FQGNSA. Including cysteine and phenylalanine, the CDR3 has 14 amino acids. CDR3 DNA only is kept here, 42 bases in frame from base 1. Read against the paper, the sample's time point label means: baseline before first vaccination. Samples from vaccinated people were obtained from the UK trials COV001 and COV002, which included a single-blind randomized controlled phase 2/3 trial of AZD1222 (ChAdOx1 nCoV-19) in healthy adults. For TCRbeta chain sequencing, PBMC samples from trial participants were taken at day 0 and at day 28 after the second dose. Details on this clone: What antigen it recognizes has not been identified. One base away there is no much larger clone; base qualities are not given.

Beyond this particular receptor, the publication reports: Nearly half of unique spike-specific TCRs reportedly recognized epitopes outside regions mutated in the B.1.351 and B.1.1.7 variants. Because no day 14 peak-response samples were available, the repertoires could be characterized only after the peak T cell response. The whole spike protein was spanned by vaccine-associated CD4 TCRs, and dominant responses were seen in regions 160-218 and 743-854. Participants were mostly white British and included more females than males, and it was suggested by the authors that clonal diversity may have been underestimated. Spike-specific TCR breadth and depth rose significantly after two AZD1222 doses compared with day 0 and with MenACWY recipients. The 56-69-year group was small, and its depth increase did not reach significance, likely because of low power. Conclusions about previously exposed vaccinees are limited, since just five to seven AZD1222 recipients were seropositive for SARS-CoV-2 at baseline.

This clonotype was sampled from an adult in good health. The chain couples TRBV7-2 to TRBJ1-1; the D gene is unclear. Sample: peripheral blood, taken on day 0 of AZD1222 vaccination. The CDR3 here reads CASSLQYQDTEAFF. The nucleotide sequence is TGTGCCAGCAGCTTACAGTACCAGGACACTGAAGCTTTCTTT.